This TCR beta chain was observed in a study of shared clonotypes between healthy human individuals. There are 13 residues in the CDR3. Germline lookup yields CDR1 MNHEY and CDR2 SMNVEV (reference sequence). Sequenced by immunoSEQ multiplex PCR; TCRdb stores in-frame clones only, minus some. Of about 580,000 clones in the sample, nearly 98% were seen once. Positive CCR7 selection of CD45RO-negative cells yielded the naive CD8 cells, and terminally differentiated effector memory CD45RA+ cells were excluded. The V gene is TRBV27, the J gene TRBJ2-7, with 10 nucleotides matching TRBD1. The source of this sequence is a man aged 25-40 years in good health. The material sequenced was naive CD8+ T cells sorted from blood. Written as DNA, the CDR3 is TGTGCTTCGGGACAGGGGATTTTGTACGAGCAGTACTTC. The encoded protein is CASGQGILYEQYF.